Listed below are T cell receptor beta chains from one sample, sequenced in a study of naive and memory T cell subsets. TCRdb analysed the 5' RACE reads with MiXCR anew, one entry per CDR3 protein. The repertoire consists of over 25,000 distinct CDR3 sequences, with approximately 24% occurring once and the leading ten covering around 1.8%. Receptors originate from a female donor in good health. CDR3s include the opening cysteine and the closing phenylalanine or tryptophan. A D gene is named only where the DNA matches it firmly. A clone size is listed for some rows: how often the clone was seen (once, few, many), or a class if it is expanded.

D	J	V	size	DNA	CDR3
-	TRBJ2-1	TRBV7-2	-	TGTGCCAGCAGCTTTCTGGCGATTGAGCAGTTCTTC	CASSFLAIEQFF
-	TRBJ2-7	TRBV29-1	-	TGCAGCTCCTGGACCGGCTTCGAGCAGTACTTC	CSSWTGFEQYF
TRBD1	TRBJ1-1	TRBV20-1	many	TGCAGTGCAAACCAGGGGGCGAGGACTGAAGCTTTCTTT	CSANQGARTEAFF
TRBD2	TRBJ2-1	TRBV7-2	-	TGTGCCAGCAGCTTAGGGCGGACTAGCGGGAGGGCAGGTGAGCAGTTCTTC	CASSLGRTSGRAGEQFF
-	TRBJ2-4	TRBV20-1	few	TGCAGTGCGGGGGGACTGATAAACATTCAGTACTTC	CSAGGLINIQYF
-	TRBJ2-7	TRBV6-6	many	TGTGCCAGCACCCCAGGGGCCTACGAGCAGTACTTC	CASTPGAYEQYF
-	TRBJ1-1	TRBV29-1	few	TGCAGCGTTGGGGTAACTGGGAACACTGAAGCTTTCTTT	CSVGVTGNTEAFF
-	TRBJ1-1	TRBV18	many	TGTGCCAGCTCACCACAGGGACCGACGATGAACACTGAAGCTTTCTTT	CASSPQGPTMNTEAFF
TRBD1	TRBJ2-3	TRBV2	many	TGTGCCAGCCAGGGGGCCGGAGATACGCAGTATTTT	CASQGAGDTQYF
-	TRBJ1-1	TRBV5-1	-	TGCGCCAGCAGTTACACAGGGACCACTGAAGCTTTCTTT	CASSYTGTTEAFF
-	TRBJ1-1	TRBV20-1	medium-sized	TGCAGTGCTAGTAAAGGGGCCAACACTGAAGCTTTCTTT	CSASKGANTEAFF
-	TRBJ2-7	TRBV12-3/TRBV12-4	-	TGTGCCAGCAGTTCATCCCGCGAGCAGTACTTC	CASSSSREQYF
-	TRBJ2-3	TRBV9	-	TGTGCCAGCAGCGTAGCCCAGGGGGGTACGCAGTATTTT	CASSVAQGGTQYF
TRBD1	TRBJ1-1	TRBV29-1	many	TGCAGCGGGGGGTTCGGGACAGGGGGCACTGAAGCTTTCTTT	CSGGFGTGGTEAFF
-	TRBJ1-1	TRBV29-1	many	TGCAGCGGGAAGGGCCTGGTGAACACTGAAGCTTTCTTT	CSGKGLVNTEAFF
-	TRBJ2-3	TRBV19	medium-sized	TGTGCCAGTAGTAATCAGGGCACAGATACGCAGTATTTT	CASSNQGTDTQYF
TRBD1	TRBJ1-5	TRBV29-1	many	TGCAGCGTGTCGACAGGGGGCAATCAGCCCCAGCATTTT	CSVSTGGNQPQHF
-	TRBJ2-5	TRBV20-1	many	TGCAGTGCTAGGTCTAATGAAGGGACTCTAGGGACCCAGTACTTC	CSARSNEGTLGTQYF
-	TRBJ2-3	TRBV7-2	medium-sized	TGTGCCAGCAGCTCCCTAGACACAGATACGCAGTATTTT	CASSSLDTDTQYF
-	TRBJ1-1	TRBV29-1	few	TGCAGCGTTGAAGTGGGGCTCAACACTGAAGCTTTCTTT	CSVEVGLNTEAFF
-	TRBJ1-2	TRBV6-5	-	TGTGCCAGCAGATCCTCCGAACCCTGGGGCTACACCTTC	CASRSSEPWGYTF
TRBD1	TRBJ2-3	TRBV6-1	many	TGTGCCAGCAGACTGGGACAGCTCACAGATACGCAGTATTTT	CASRLGQLTDTQYF
-	TRBJ2-6	TRBV6-5	few	TGTGCCAGCAGGAAACAGTCTGGGGCCAACGTCCTGACTTTC	CASRKQSGANVLTF
-	TRBJ2-2	TRBV12-3/TRBV12-4	-	TGTGCCAGCACCATAGGGACCGGGGAGCTGTTTTTT	CASTIGTGELFF
-	TRBJ2-5	TRBV29-1	-	TGCAGCGTTACCGGGCCCGAGGAAGGGGAGACCCAGTACTTC	CSVTGPEEGETQYF
-	TRBJ2-3	TRBV14	many	TGTGCCAGCAGCCATCACCCCCGGGACAGCACAGATACGCAGTATTTT	CASSHHPRDSTDTQYF
TRBD2	TRBJ2-1	TRBV10-2	-	TGCGCCAGCAGGGCTAGCGGGAGTTTTGATGAGCAGTTCTTC	CASRASGSFDEQFF
TRBD2	TRBJ2-1	TRBV6-1	-	TGTGCCAGCACGGCGCGAGCGGGACCCAGTCGTAATGAGCAGTTCTTC	CASTARAGPSRNEQFF
TRBD1	TRBJ1-1	TRBV7-9	medium-sized	TGTGCCAGCAGCGGGACAGAGAACACTGAAGCTTTCTTT	CASSGTENTEAFF
TRBD1	TRBJ2-1	TRBV7-2	medium-sized	TGTGCCAGCAGGGCCGACAGGGACGGGTCCTACAATGAGCAGTTCTTC	CASRADRDGSYNEQFF
TRBD2	TRBJ2-3	TRBV9	-	TGTGCCAGCAGCCCTAGTCCAAGACTAGCGGGAGGAGGGGATACGCAGTATTTT	CASSPSPRLAGGGDTQYF
-	TRBJ1-2	TRBV27	many	TGTGCCAGCAGTTTATCCCCATACAGTTACTATGGCTACACCTTC	CASSLSPYSYYGYTF
TRBD1	TRBJ1-5	TRBV6-6	-	TGTGCCAGCAGTTACCCAGGACAGGGTTCCGTCAATCAGCCCCAGCATTTT	CASSYPGQGSVNQPQHF
TRBD2	TRBJ2-1	TRBV20-1	many	TGCAGTGCGATCCTAGCGGGTTCCTACAATGAGCAGTTCTTC	CSAILAGSYNEQFF
TRBD2	TRBJ2-7	TRBV6-5	few	TGTGCCAGCAGTTCCCCAACCGGGACTAGTGACTTC	CASSSPTGTSDF
-	TRBJ2-1	TRBV20-1	few	TGCAGTGCTAGAGTGCCAAGGGAGTGTGGCAATGAGCAGTTCTTC	CSARVPRECGNEQFF
TRBD1	TRBJ2-1	TRBV10-2	-	TGCGCCAGCAGTGATGGGACAGGGGGGATAGATGAGCAGTTCTTC	CASSDGTGGIDEQFF
-	TRBJ2-1	TRBV29-1	few	TGCAGCGTTGAAGGGCCCGGATACAATGAGCAGTTCTTC	CSVEGPGYNEQFF
-	TRBJ2-1	TRBV7-2	-	TGTGCCAGCAGCTCCCGGGGACATACCCTCTCCTCCTACAATGAGCAGTTCTTC	CASSSRGHTLSSYNEQFF
TRBD1	TRBJ2-3	TRBV2	many	TGTGCCAGCAGGGACAGGGGGAGGCAGGAAGATACGCAGTATTTT	CASRDRGRQEDTQYF
-	TRBJ1-5	TRBV20-1	-	TGCAGTGCTAGAGTCCCGGGAGCAAGAGGCAATCAGCCCCAGCATTTT	CSARVPGARGNQPQHF
-	TRBJ2-7	TRBV5-1	-	TGCGCCAGCAGCTGGCTAATGCCAGCCGAGCAGTACTTC	CASSWLMPAEQYF
TRBD2	TRBJ2-1	TRBV20-1	-	TGCAGTGCTTATAGCGGGGGAAGCTCCTACAATGAGCAGTTCTTC	CSAYSGGSSYNEQFF
TRBD2	TRBJ2-1	TRBV4-3	medium-sized	TGCGCCAGCAGCCAAGATCGGGGCGGGAGGGCTAACAATGAGCAGTTCTTC	CASSQDRGGRANNEQFF
-	TRBJ1-1	TRBV15	medium-sized	TGTGCCACCAGCAGAGATCGGTCAATGAACACTGAAGCTTTCTTT	CATSRDRSMNTEAFF
TRBD2	TRBJ2-7	TRBV29-1	few	TGCAGCGTTGTAGCGGGAGGATTCTACGAGCAGTACTTC	CSVVAGGFYEQYF
TRBD1	TRBJ1-4	TRBV6-5	few	TGTGCCAGCAGGTCGACAGGGGGACGAGAAAAACTGTTTTTT	CASRSTGGREKLFF
TRBD2	TRBJ2-7	TRBV7-2	few	TGTGCCAGCAGCTTATTCCTAGCGGCGACCTACGAGCAGTACTTC	CASSLFLAATYEQYF
-	TRBJ2-5	TRBV20-1	few	TGCAGTGCTAGAGATCAAAGGGAGACCCAGTACTTC	CSARDQRETQYF
-	TRBJ1-5	TRBV7-8	many	TGTGCCAGCAGCTTAGCGGCAGGGGCGCAGCCCCAGCATTTT	CASSLAAGAQPQHF
-	TRBJ2-1	TRBV6-5	medium-sized	TGTGCCAGCAGTTACTCCCTAAGTAATGAGCAGTTCTTC	CASSYSLSNEQFF
TRBD2	TRBJ2-1	TRBV5-1	-	TGCGCCAGCAGCTCACTAGCGGGAGAAATGAATGAGCAGTTCTTC	CASSSLAGEMNEQFF
TRBD2	TRBJ2-1	TRBV18	medium-sized	TGTGCCAGCTCACCACTGGACGGTTGGGAGGGGTCATCCTACAATGAGCAGTTCTTC	CASSPLDGWEGSSYNEQFF
TRBD1	TRBJ1-4	TRBV4-3	medium-sized	TGCGCCAGCAGCCTCGACAGGGGCGACGTTAATGAAAAACTGTTTTTT	CASSLDRGDVNEKLFF
-	TRBJ2-4	TRBV20-1	few	TGCAGTGCTAGAGATTTTCGCGGAAACATTCAGTACTTC	CSARDFRGNIQYF
-	TRBJ2-1	TRBV29-1	many	TGCAGCGTAGCTAACAATGAGCAGTTCTTC	CSVANNEQFF
TRBD1	TRBJ2-5	TRBV20-1	few	TGCAGTGCTAGTGGGGCAGGGGGCTTTCGGGAGACCCAGTACTTC	CSASGAGGFRETQYF
TRBD2	TRBJ2-7	TRBV6-1	few	TGTGCCAGCAGTGAGCGCGCGTCGGGAGGGTCGTACGAGCAGTACTTC	CASSERASGGSYEQYF
TRBD2	TRBJ2-1	TRBV12-3/TRBV12-4	-	TGTGCCAGCAGCCGGGGACTAGCGGGCTATGAGCAGTTCTTC	CASSRGLAGYEQFF